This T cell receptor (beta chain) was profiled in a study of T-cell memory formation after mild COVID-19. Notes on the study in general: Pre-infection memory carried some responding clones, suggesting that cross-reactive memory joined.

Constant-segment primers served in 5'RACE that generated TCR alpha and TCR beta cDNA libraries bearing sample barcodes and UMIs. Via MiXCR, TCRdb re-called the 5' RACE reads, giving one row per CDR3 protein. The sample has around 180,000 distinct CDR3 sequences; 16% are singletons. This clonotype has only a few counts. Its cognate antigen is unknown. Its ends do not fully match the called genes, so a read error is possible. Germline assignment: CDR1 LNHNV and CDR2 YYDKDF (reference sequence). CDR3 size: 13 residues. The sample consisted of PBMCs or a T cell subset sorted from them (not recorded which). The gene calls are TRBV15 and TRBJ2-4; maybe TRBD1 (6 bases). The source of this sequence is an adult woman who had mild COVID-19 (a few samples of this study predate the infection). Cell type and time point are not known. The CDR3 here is CATSRGPTGLTAF. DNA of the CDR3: TGTGCCACCAGCAGGGGACCGACAGGACTGACGGCCTTC. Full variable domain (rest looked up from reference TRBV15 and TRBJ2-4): DAMVIQNPRYQVTQFGKPVTLSCSQTLNHNVMYWYQQKSSQAPKLLFHYYDKDFNNEADTPDNFQSRRPNTSFCFLDIRSPGLGDTAMYLCATSRGPTGLTAFGAGTRLSVL.